This TCR beta chain was retrieved from a study of T cell responses to AZD1222 COVID-19 vaccine. Overall study results and limits: Nearly half of spike-specific TCRs reportedly target variant regions that are unmutated in the B.1.351 and B.1.1.7 variants.

Clones were sequenced by immunoSEQ multiplex PCR, and TCRdb holds only the in-frame ones, with some missing. This table holds about 100,000 clones, approximately 87% found once. The CDR3 length is 14 residues. The germline V and J ends were trimmed by 3 bases and 3 bases, with 11 bases remaining between them. CDR1 SGHVS and CDR2 FQNEAQ come from the germline V gene. Points on this clone: Its specificity is unknown.

Sequences were derived from peripheral blood, sampled on day 0 of AZD1222 vaccination. This chain uses TRBV7-8 with TRBJ1-2; D might be TRBD1 (6 bases). The source of this sequence is an adult in good health. The CDR3 reads CASSLQGRDYGYTF. CDR3 nucleotide sequence: TGTGCCAGCAGCTTGCAGGGGAGGGACTATGGCTACACCTTC.